What follows are 3 T cell receptor beta chains derived from one specimen sequenced in a study of T cell clones after liver transplantation. Some clones are missing from TCRdb's copy, which holds only in-frame ones; the method was immunoSEQ multiplex PCR. The profile shows about 7,900 clones, 75% to 90% of them singletons. The material was CD8+ T cells from blood, obtained before liver transplant. Every receptor here comes from a human donor who received a liver transplant.

The chain's CDR3 is CASSVHLSYEQYF. The DNA for the CDR3 is TGTGCCAGCAGTGTACACCTTTCCTACGAGCAGTACTTC. The rearrangement joins TRBV2 to TRBJ2-7; D ambiguous. CDR3 length: 13 residues. Germline CDR1 is SNHLY and CDR2 is FYNNEI. V was clipped by 4 bases and J by 1 base, with 8 bases between them. Looking up the rest from reference TRBV2 and TRBJ2-7 gives the full variable domain: EPEVTQTPSHQVTQMGQEVILRCVPISNHLYFYWYRQILGQKVEFLVSFYNNEISEKSEIFDDQFSVERPDGSNFTLKIRSTKLEDSAMYFCASSVHLSYEQYFGPGTRLTVT.

This chain connects TRBV27 to TRBJ2-5, with a tentative D call TRBD1 (6 bases). Germline-derived CDR1 and CDR2 are MNHEY and SMNVEV (reference sequence). The CDR3 runs 13 residues. Trimming took off 8 bases at V and 1 base at J, with 11 bases between the two ends. The CDR3 reads CASRDNLQETQYF. In nucleotides, the CDR3 is TGTGCCAGCCGGGACAACCTCCAAGAGACCCAGTACTTC.

This clone was observed a few times. The gene calls are TRBV11-2 and TRBJ1-1; D might be TRBD1 (5 bases). Trimming took 7 bases from V and 8 from J, leaving 14 bases between them. The CDR3 totals 12 residues. Germline V gene data show CDR1 as SGHAT and CDR2 as FQNNGV. The CDR3 spells CASTAGPTEAFF. In DNA form, the CDR3 reads TGTGCCAGCACCGCAGGGCCTACGGAAGCTTTCTTT.